The clone carrying this TCR beta chain showed up just a few times. What it binds is not known. These data belong to a study of T-cell memory formation after mild COVID-19. Findings and caveats of the study: CD4/CD8 balance held among clones contracting day 15 to 85, and later expanders leaned CD4+. Memory cells collected pre-infection included some clones that later responded, suggesting cross-reactive memory joined.

From the 5' RACE reads, TCRdb called clonotypes with MiXCR, one entry per CDR3 protein. This table has some 310,000 distinct CDR3 sequences, 20% appearing once. The CDR3 spans 17 residues. The germline CDR1 and CDR2 sequences are LNHNV and YYDKDF (reference sequence). V lost 0 bases and J 5 bases, leaving 17 bases between the germline ends. This chain uses TRBV15 with TRBJ2-1, with a weak D call TRBD2 (5 bases). Sequences were obtained from PBMCs or a T cell subset sorted from them (not recorded which). The source is a man aged 18 to 29 who had mild COVID-19 (a few samples of this study predate the infection). Cell type and time point are not known. The CDR3 region has the DNA TGTGCCACCAGCAGAGACCCCCCACCGGGGAATAACAATGAGCAGTTCTTC. This codes for CATSRDPPPGNNNEQFF.